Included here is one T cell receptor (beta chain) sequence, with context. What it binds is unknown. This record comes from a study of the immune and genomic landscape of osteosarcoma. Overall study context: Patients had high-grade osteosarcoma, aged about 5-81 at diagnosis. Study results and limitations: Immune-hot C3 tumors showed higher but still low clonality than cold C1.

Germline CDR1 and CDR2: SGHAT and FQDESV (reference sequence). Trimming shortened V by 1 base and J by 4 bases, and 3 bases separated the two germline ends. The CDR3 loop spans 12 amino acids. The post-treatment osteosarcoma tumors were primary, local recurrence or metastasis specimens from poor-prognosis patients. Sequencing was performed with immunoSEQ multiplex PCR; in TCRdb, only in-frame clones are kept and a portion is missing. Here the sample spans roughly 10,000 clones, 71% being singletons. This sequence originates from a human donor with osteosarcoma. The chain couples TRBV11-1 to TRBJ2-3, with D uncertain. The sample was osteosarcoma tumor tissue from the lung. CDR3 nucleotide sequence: TGTGCCAGCAGCTTAGGCGCAGATACGCAGTATTTT. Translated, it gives CASSLGADTQYF.